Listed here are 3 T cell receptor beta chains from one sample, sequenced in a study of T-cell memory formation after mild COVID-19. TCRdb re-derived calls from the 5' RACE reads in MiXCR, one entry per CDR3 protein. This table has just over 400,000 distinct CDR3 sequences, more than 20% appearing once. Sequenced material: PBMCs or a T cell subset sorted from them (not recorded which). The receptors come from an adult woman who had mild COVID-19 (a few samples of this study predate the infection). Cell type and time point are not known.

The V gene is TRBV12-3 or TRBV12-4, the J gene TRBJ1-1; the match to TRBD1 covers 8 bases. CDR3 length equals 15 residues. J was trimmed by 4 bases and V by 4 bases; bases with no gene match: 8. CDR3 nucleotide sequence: TGTGCCAGCAGTTCCAGACAGGGGAGGGTCACTGAAGCTTTCTTT. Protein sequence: CASSSRQGRVTEAFF.

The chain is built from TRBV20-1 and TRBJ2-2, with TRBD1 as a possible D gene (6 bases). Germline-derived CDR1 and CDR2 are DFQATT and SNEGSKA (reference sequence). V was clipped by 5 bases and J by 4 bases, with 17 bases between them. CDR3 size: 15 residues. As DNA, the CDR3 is TGCAGTGCTTCCTTTGGGGGCTCGGGCACCGGGGAGCTGTTTTTT. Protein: CSASFGGSGTGELFF.

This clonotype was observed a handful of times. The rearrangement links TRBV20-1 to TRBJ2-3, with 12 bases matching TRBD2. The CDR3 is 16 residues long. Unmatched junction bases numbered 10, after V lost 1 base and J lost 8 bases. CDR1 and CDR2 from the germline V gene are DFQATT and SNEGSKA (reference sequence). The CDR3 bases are TGCAGTGCTAGAGGGTTACTAGCGGGGGGCGGCGGTACGCAGTATTTT. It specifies CSARGLLAGGGGTQYF.